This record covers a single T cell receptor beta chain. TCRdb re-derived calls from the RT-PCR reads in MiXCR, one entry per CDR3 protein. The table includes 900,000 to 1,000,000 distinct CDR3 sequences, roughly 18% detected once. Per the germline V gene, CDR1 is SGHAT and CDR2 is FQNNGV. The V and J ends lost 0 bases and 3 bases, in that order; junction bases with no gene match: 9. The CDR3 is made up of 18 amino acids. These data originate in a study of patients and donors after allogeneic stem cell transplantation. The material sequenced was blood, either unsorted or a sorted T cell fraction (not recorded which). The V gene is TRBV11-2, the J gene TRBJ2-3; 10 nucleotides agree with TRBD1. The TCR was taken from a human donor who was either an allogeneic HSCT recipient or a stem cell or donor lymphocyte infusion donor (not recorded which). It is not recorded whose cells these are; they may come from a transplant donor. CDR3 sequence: CASSLELGQGRVTDTQYF. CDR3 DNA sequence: TGTGCCAGCAGCTTAGAACTGGGACAGGGGCGGGTGACAGATACGCAGTATTTT.